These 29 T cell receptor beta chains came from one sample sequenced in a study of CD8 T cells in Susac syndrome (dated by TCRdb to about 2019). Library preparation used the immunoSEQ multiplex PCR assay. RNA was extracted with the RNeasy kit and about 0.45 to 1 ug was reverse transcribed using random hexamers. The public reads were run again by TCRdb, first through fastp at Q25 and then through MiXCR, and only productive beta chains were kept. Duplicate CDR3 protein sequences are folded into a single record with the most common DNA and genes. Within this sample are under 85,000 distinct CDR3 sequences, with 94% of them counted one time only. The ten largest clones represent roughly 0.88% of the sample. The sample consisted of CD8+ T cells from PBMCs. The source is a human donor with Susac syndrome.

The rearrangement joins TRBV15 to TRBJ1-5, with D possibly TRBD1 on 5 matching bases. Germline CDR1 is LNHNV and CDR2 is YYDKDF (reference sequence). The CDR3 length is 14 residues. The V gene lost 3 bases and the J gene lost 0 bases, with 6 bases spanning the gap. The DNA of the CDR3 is TGTGCCACCAGCAGGGGGCATAGCAATCAGCCCCAGCATTTT. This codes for CATSRGHSNQPQHF.

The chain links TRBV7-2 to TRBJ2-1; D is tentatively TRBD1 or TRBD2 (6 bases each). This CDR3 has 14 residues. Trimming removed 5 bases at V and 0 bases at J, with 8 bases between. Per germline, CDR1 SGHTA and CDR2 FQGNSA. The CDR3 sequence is CASSGGGSYNEQFF. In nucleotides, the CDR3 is TGTGCCAGCAGCGGAGGGGGCTCCTACAATGAGCAGTTCTTC.

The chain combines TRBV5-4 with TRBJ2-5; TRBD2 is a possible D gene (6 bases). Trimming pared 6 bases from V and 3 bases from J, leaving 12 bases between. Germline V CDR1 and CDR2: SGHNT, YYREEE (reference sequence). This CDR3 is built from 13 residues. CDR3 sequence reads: CASTPGEKETQYF. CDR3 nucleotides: TGTGCCAGCACCCCGGGGGAGAAAGAGACCCAGTACTTC.

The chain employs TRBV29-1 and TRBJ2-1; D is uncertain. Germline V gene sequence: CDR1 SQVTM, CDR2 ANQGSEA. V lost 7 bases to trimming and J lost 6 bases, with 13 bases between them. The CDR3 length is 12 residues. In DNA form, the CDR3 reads TGCAGCGCCGAAGGCGTGTTCAATGAGCAGTTCTTC. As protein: CSAEGVFNEQFF.

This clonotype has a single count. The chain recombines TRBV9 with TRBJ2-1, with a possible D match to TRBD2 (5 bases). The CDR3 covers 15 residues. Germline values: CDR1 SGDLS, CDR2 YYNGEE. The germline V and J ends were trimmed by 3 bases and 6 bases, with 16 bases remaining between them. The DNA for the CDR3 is TGTGCCAGCAGCGGAGGGTTCAAACCGAGCAATGAGCAGTTCTTC. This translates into CASSGGFKPSNEQFF.

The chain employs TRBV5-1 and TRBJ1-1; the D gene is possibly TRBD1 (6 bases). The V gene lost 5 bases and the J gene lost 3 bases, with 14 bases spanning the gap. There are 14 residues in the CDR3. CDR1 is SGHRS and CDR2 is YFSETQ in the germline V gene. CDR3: CASRSGTMDTEAFF. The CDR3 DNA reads TGCGCCAGCAGGTCCGGGACAATGGACACTGAAGCTTTCTTT. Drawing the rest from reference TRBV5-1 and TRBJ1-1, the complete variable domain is KAGVTQTPRYLIKTRGQQVTLSCSPISGHRSVSWYQQTPGQGLQFLFEYFSETQRNKGNFPGRFSGRQFSNSRSEMNVSTLELGDSALYLCASRSGTMDTEAFFGQGTRLTVV.

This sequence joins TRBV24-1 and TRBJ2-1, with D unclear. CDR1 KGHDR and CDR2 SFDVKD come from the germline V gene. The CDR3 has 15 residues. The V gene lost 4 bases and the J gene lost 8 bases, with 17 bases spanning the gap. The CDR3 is CATSDNLRQADEQFF. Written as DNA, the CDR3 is TGTGCCACCAGTGACAACCTACGACAAGCCGATGAGCAGTTCTTC.

Here the CDR3 reads CASSLAADPDVQETQYF. In DNA, the CDR3 is TGTGCCAGCAGCTTAGCAGCCGACCCGGACGTCCAAGAGACCCAGTACTTC. J is TRBJ2-5 and V is TRBV7-9; D uncertain. Trimming cost V 0 bases and J 1 base, with 15 bases left between them. The CDR3 runs 17 residues. Germline-derived CDR1 and CDR2 are SEHNR and FQNEAQ (reference sequence).

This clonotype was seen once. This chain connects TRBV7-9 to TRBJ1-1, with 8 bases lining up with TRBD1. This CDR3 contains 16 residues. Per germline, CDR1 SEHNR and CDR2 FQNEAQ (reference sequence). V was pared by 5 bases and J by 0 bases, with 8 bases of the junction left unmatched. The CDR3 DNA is TGTGCCAGCAGCCCGGGACAGGAGGGGTTGAACACTGAAGCTTTCTTT. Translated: CASSPGQEGLNTEAFF.

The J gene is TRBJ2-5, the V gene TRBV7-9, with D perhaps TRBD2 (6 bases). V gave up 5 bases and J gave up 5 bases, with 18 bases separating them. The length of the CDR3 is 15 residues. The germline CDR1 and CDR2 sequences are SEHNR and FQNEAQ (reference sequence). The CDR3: CASSRSGSGRETQYF. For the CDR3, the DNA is TGTGCCAGCAGCCGATCGGGGTCTGGGAGGGAGACCCAGTACTTC.

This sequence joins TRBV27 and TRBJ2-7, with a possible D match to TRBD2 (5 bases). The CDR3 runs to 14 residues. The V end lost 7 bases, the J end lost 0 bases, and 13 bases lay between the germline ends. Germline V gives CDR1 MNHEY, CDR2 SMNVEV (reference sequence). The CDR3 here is CASTVDGGSYEQYF. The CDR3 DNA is TGTGCCAGCACCGTTGACGGAGGCTCCTACGAGCAGTACTTC.

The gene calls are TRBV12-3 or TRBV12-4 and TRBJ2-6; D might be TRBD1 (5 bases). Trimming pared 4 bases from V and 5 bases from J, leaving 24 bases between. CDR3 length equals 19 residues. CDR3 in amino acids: CASSYWGSFHKGRANVLTF. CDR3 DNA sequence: TGTGCCAGCAGTTATTGGGGCAGCTTCCATAAAGGTCGGGCCAACGTCCTGACTTTC.

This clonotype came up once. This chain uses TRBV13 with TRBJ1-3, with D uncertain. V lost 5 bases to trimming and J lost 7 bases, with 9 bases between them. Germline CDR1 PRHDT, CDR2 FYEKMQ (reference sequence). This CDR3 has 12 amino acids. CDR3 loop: CASSDIENTIYF. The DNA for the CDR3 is TGTGCCAGCAGCGACATTGAGAACACCATATATTTT. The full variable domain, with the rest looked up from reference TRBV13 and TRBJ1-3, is AAGVIQSPRHLIKEKRETATLKCYPIPRHDTVYWYQQGPGQDPQFLISFYEKMQSDKGSIPDRFSAQQFSDYHSELNMSSLELGDSALYFCASSDIENTIYFGEGSWLTVV.

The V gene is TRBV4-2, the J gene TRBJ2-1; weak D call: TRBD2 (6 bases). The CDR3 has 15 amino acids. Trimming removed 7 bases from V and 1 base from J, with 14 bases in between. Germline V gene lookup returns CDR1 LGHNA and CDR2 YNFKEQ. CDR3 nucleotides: TGTGCCAGCAAAGGCGGGGAAGGGTCCTACAATGAGCAGTTCTTC. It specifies CASKGGEGSYNEQFF.

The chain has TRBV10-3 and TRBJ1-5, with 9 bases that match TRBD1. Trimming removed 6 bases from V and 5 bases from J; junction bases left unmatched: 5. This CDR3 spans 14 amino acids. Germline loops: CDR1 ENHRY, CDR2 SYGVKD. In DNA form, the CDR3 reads TGTGCCATCAGGGGGACAGGGACTTATCAGCCCCAGCATTTT. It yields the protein CAIRGTGTYQPQHF.

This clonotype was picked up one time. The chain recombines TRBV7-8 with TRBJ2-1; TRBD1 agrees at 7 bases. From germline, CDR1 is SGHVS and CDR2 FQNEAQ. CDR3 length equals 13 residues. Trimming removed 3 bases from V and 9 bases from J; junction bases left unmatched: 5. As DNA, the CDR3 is TGTGCCAGCAGCTTTGGTAACAGGGGTGAGCAGTTCTTC. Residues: CASSFGNRGEQFF.

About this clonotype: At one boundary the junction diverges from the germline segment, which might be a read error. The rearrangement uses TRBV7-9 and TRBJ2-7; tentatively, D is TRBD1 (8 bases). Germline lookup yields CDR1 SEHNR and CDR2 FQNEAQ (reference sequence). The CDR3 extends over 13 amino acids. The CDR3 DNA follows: TGTGCCAGCAGCTTAAGGGGGAGGGACAGGTTACACTTC. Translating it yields CASSLRGRDRLHF.

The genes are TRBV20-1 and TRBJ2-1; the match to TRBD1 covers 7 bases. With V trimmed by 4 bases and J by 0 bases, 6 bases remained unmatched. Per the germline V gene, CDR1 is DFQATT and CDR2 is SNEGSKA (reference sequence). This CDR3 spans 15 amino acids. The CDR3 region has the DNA TGCAGTGCTATTACCGGGACAGCCTCCTACAATGAGCAGTTCTTC. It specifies CSAITGTASYNEQFF.

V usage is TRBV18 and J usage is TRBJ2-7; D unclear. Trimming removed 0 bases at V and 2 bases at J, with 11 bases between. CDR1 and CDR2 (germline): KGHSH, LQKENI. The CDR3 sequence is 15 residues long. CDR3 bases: TGTGCCAGCTCACCACCGTCTTACGCCCCCTACGAGCAGTACTTC. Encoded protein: CASSPPSYAPYEQYF.

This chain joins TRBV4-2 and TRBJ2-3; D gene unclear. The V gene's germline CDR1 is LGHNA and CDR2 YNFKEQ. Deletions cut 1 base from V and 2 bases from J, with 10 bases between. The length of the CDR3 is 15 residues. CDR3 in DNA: TGTGCCAGCAGCCAAGTCTTGTCTAACACAGATACGCAGTATTTT. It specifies CASSQVLSNTDTQYF.

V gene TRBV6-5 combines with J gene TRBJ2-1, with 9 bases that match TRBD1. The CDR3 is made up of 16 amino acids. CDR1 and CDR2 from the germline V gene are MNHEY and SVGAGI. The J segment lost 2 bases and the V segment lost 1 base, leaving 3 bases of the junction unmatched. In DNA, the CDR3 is TGTGCCAGCAGTTACTTCAGGACAGGGGCCTACAATGAGCAGTTCTTC. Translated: CASSYFRTGAYNEQFF.

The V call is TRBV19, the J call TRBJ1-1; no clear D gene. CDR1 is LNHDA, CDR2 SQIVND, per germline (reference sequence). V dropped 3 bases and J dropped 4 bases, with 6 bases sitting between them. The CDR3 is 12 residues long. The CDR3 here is CASSMVLTEAFF. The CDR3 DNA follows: TGTGCCAGTAGTATGGTCCTCACTGAAGCTTTCTTT.

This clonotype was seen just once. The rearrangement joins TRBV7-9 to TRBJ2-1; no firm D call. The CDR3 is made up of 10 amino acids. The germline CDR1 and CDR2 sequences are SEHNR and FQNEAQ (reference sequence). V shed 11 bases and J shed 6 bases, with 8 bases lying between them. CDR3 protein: CAGEVNEQFF. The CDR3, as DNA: TGTGCCGGGGAAGTCAATGAGCAGTTCTTC.

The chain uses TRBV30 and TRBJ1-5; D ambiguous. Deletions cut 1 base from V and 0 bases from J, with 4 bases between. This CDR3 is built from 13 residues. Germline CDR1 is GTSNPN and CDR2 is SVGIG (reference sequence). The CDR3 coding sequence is TGTGCCTGGAGTGGGGGTAGCAATCAGCCCCAGCATTTT. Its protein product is CAWSGGSNQPQHF.

The CDR3 loop reads CASSQVVKDRIQYF. In DNA form, the CDR3 reads TGCGCCAGCAGCCAAGTAGTTAAAGACCGCATTCAGTACTTC. The chain combines TRBV4-1 with TRBJ2-4; D is ambiguous. Trimming shortened V by 1 base and J by 9 bases, and 13 bases separated the two germline ends. Germline assignment: CDR1 MGHRA and CDR2 YSYEKL. This CDR3 is 14 amino acids long.

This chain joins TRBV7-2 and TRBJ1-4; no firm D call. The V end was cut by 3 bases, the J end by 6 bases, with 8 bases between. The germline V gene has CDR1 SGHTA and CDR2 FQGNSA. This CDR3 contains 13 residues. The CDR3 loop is CASSFYGDEKLFF. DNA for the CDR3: TGTGCCAGCAGCTTCTATGGGGATGAAAAACTGTTTTTT.

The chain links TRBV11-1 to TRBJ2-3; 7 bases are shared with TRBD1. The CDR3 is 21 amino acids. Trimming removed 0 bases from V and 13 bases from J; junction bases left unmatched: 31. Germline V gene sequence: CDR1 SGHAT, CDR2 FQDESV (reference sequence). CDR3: CASSLASGTEDSRFFLKLEYF. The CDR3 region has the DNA TGTGCCAGCAGCTTAGCCTCCGGGACAGAAGATTCTAGGTTCTTTTTGAAGTTAGAGTATTTT.

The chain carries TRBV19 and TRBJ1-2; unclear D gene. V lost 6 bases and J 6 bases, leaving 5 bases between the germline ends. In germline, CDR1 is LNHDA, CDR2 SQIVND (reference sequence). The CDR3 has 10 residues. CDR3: CASRGNGYTF. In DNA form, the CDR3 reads TGTGCCAGTAGGGGAAATGGCTACACCTTC.

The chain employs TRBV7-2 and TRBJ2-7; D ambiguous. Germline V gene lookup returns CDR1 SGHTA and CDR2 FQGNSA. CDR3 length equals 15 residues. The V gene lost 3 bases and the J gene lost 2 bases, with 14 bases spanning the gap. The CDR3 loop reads CASSFAPDSAYEQYF. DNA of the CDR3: TGTGCCAGCAGCTTCGCCCCCGACTCCGCCTACGAGCAGTACTTC.